The 13 T cell receptor beta chains reported below all come from one sample, sequenced in a study of regulatory T cells in long-lasting Graves disease. Time point of the sample: newly diagnosed GD, antithyroid drugs for less than 3 months. From PBMCs, RNA was extracted and then used to make the TCR library. Arm-PCR with iRepertoire HTBI primers amplified the CDR3 regions for these TCR beta libraries. TCRdb fed the multiplex PCR reads into MiXCR, producing one record per CDR3 protein. Of about 440,000 distinct CDR3 sequences listed, more than 12% were seen once; the top ten hold around 17%. These same records also appear under a second study, on T cells in Graves' hyperthyroidism and ophthalmopathy.

The specimen was peripheral blood mononuclear cells (PBMCs), collected at new diagnosis, from a patient treated with antithyroid drugs. These receptors all stem from a woman in her twenties or thirties with Graves disease.

As concerns this clonotype: This may be a read error: a much more frequent sequence differs by one nucleotide. The chain couples TRBV12-3 or TRBV12-4 to TRBJ2-3; the match to TRBD2 covers 7 bases. The CDR3 extends over 12 amino acids. J lost 11 bases, V lost 6 bases, and 8 bases had no gene match. This chain's CDR3 is CASSPTSRRQYF. The CDR3 nucleotides read TGTGCCAGCAGCCCGACTAGCCGAAGGCAGTATTTT.

This clonotype was observed at least ten times. V usage is TRBV12-5 and J usage is TRBJ2-1; D is tentatively TRBD1 or TRBD2 (6 bases each). Germline lookup yields CDR1 LGHNT and CDR2 FRNRAP. Between the trimmed V and J ends, which lost 1 base and 7 bases, there was a span of 11 bases. The CDR3 sequence is 14 residues long. The CDR3 sequence: CASGLGGALNEQFF. The CDR3 DNA follows: TGTGCTAGTGGTTTGGGGGGGGCGCTGAATGAGCAGTTCTTC.

This clonotype showed up many times. The V gene is TRBV10-3, the J gene TRBJ2-7, with TRBD1 matching 7 bases. Germline assignment: CDR1 ENHRY and CDR2 SYGVKD. There are 13 residues in the CDR3. Trimming cost V 4 bases and J 6 bases; bases outside gene matches: 6. CDR3 sequence reads: CAISVKGGGEQYF. The CDR3 region has the DNA TGTGCCATCAGTGTCAAAGGGGGCGGCGAGCAGTACTTC.

This clonotype was recorded many times. The V and J genes are TRBV2 and TRBJ1-2, with 8 bases identical to TRBD1. This CDR3 comprises 15 residues. V gave up 6 bases and J gave up 4 bases; unmatched junction bases: 10. CDR1 and CDR2 (germline): SNHLY, FYNNEI. The CDR3 region is CASSRLQGAGYGYTF. The CDR3 DNA sequence: TGTGCCAGCAGCCGACTGCAGGGGGCCGGCTATGGCTACACCTTC.

The chain combines TRBV19 with TRBJ1-5, with D uncertain. Germline assignment: CDR1 LNHDA and CDR2 SQIVND (reference sequence). V was cut by 3 bases and J by 4 bases, with 10 bases left in between. The CDR3 runs to 14 residues. CDR3 amino acids: CASSIPGRNQPQHF. CDR3 DNA sequence: TGTGCCAGTAGTATCCCCGGGAGAAATCAGCCCCAGCATTTT.

This clonotype was detected only a few times. V and J are TRBV4-2 and TRBJ2-1; D not certain. The CDR3 is 14 amino acids. V was trimmed by 1 base and J by 2 bases, leaving 6 bases between them. Germline V lookup: CDR1 LGHNA, CDR2 YNFKEQ. DNA of the CDR3: TGTGCCAGCAGCCAAGCCGAGACCTACAATGAGCAGTTCTTC. Its protein is CASSQAETYNEQFF.

This clonotype was counted many times. This chain uses TRBV30 with TRBJ1-2; no clear D gene. The germline CDR1 and CDR2 sequences are GTSNPN and SVGIG (reference sequence). This CDR3 is built from 13 residues. The V gene lost 3 bases and the J gene lost 8 bases, with 16 bases spanning the gap. CDR3 sequence (DNA): TGTGCCTGGAGCAATTCCGGGCCCTTGGGCTACACCTTC. Encoded protein: CAWSNSGPLGYTF.

This clonotype was seen ten or more times. The chain uses TRBV7-9 and TRBJ1-6, with D hard to call. The germline CDR1 and CDR2 sequences are SEHNR and FQNEAQ (reference sequence). There are 14 residues in the CDR3. Trimming shortened V by 2 bases and J by 12 bases, and 14 bases separated the two germline ends. The CDR3 here is CASSLSPRNLPLHF. In DNA form, the CDR3 reads TGTGCCAGCAGCTTATCGCCCAGGAACTTACCCCTCCACTTT.

This clonotype was picked up many times. The chain carries TRBV29-1 and TRBJ2-5, with 9 bases matching TRBD2. Germline assignment: CDR1 SQVTM and CDR2 ANQGSEA. The CDR3 extends over 15 amino acids. The J segment lost 1 base and the V segment lost 4 bases, leaving 7 bases of the junction unmatched. The CDR3 region is CSVGQTSGRQETQYF. The DNA of the CDR3 is TGCAGCGTTGGCCAGACTAGCGGACGCCAAGAGACCCAGTACTTC.

This clonotype was observed at least ten times. The rearrangement links TRBV13 to TRBJ2-3; D is undetermined. The CDR3 runs to 15 residues. CDR1 is PRHDT, CDR2 FYEKMQ, per germline (reference sequence). Deletions cut 5 bases from V and 1 base from J, with 13 bases between. The CDR3 DNA sequence: TGTGCCAGCAGCCCCGGACGAGCCGGCACAGATACGCAGTATTTT. Translating gives CASSPGRAGTDTQYF. Full variable domain (rest looked up from reference TRBV13 and TRBJ2-3): AAGVIQSPRHLIKEKRETATLKCYPIPRHDTVYWYQQGPGQDPQFLISFYEKMQSDKGSIPDRFSAQQFSDYHSELNMSSLELGDSALYFCASSPGRAGTDTQYFGPGTRLTVL.

This clonotype was recorded at least ten times. The rearrangement links TRBV2 to TRBJ2-3, with 10 bases lining up with TRBD2. The CDR3 runs 14 residues. J gave up 5 bases and V 3 bases, and 2 bases lay outside the gene matches. CDR1 and CDR2 from the germline V gene are SNHLY and FYNNEI. CDR3 region: CASSEASGRDTQYF. The CDR3 DNA follows: TGTGCCAGCAGTGAGGCTAGCGGGAGAGATACGCAGTATTTT.

The chain combines TRBV28 with TRBJ2-1; D might be TRBD2 (5 bases). Germline CDR1 reads MDHEN; CDR2 reads SYDVKM. V gave up 0 bases and J gave up 8 bases, with 5 bases separating them. CDR3 length: 12 amino acids. The CDR3 spells CASSLWRDEQFF. The CDR3 DNA is TGTGCCAGCAGTTTATGGAGGGATGAGCAGTTCTTC.

This clonotype showed up just a few times. The chain combines TRBV7-9 with TRBJ1-1; tentative D call: TRBD1 (5 bases). Trimming left V 4 bases short and J 3 bases short, with 18 bases between. The length of the CDR3 is 16 residues. Germline CDR1 is SEHNR and CDR2 is FQNEAQ (reference sequence). For the CDR3, the DNA is TGTGCCAGCAGCTCATCGAGGGACCGGTTTCACACTGAAGCTTTCTTT. Translating it yields CASSSSRDRFHTEAFF.